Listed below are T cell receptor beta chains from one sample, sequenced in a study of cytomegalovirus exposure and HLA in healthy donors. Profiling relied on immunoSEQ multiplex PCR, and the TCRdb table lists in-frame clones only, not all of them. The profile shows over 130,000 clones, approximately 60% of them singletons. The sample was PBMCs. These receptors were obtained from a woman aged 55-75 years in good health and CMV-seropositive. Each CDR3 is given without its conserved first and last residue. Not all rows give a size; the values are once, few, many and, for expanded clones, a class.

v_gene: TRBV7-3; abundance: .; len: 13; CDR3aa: ASSVDRSPNTEAF
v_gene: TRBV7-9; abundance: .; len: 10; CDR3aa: ASSSQDREAF
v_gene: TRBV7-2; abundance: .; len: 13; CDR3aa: ASTLLLSGANVLT
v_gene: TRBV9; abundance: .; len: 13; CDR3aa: ASSVGDRGDQPQH
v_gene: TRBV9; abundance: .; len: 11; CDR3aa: ASSVAIHNEQF
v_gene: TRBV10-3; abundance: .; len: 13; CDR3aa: ATKPGTDRNYGYT
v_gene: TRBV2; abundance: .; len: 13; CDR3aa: ASSSFVGSFNEQF
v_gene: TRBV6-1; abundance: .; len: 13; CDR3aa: ASSDRTGRNQPQH
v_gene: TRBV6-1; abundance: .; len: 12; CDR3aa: ASSLGGTNYGYT
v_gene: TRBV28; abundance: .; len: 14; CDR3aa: ASSPRTGGPNQPQH
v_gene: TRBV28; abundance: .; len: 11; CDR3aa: ASSPPGNYGYT
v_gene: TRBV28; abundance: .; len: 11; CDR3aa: ASRIGGNTEAF
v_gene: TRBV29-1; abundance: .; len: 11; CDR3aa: SVEGTRQETQY
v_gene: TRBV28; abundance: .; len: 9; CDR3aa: GAGQNYGYT
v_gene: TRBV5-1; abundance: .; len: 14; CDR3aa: ASSFLAGTSTDTQY
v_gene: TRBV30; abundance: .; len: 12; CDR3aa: AHTSGSYSDTQY
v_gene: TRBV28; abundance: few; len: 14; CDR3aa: ASSALLAGDSYEQY
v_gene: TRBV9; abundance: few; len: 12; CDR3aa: ASSSGGSVEKLF
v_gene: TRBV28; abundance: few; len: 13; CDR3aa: ASRLQGGANEKLF
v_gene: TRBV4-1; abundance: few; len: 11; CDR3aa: ASSQGESETQY
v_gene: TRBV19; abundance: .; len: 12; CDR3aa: ASSMRDSQETQY
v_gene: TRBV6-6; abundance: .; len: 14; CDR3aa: ASSSGTHYSNQPQH
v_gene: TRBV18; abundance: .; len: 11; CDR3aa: ASSPSGVGELF
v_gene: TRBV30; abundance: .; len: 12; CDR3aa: AWKREGSSYEQY
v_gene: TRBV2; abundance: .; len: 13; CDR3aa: ASRPLAGGGETQY
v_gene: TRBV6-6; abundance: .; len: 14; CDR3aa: ASSYQGLANTGELF
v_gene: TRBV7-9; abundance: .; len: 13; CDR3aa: ASSLVAQTNYGYT
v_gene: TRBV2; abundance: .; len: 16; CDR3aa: ASSDSLGVRQNNYEQY
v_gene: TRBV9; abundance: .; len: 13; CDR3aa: ASSVGKGGSETQY
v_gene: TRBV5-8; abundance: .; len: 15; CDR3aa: ASSLGTGRGGNQPQH
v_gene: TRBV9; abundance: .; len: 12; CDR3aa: ASSLSDTYQPQH
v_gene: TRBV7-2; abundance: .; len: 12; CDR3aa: ASSPGQGRWPQH